This TCR beta chain was retrieved from a study of PD-1 blockade in classical Hodgkin lymphoma. The repertoire was sequenced with immunoSEQ multiplex PCR; TCRdb's copy has only in-frame clones and lacks some. The table lists 15,000 or so clones, 75% to 85% of them singletons. The CDR3 is 14 residues long. Trimming pared 1 base from V and 3 bases from J, leaving 10 bases between. Germline V CDR1 and CDR2: SNHLY, FYNNEI. Study-level findings and limits: Reports indicated that newly diagnosed patients had lower baseline TCR diversity than healthy donors did. Initiation of nivolumab under 1 year after ASCT led to exclusion of patients.

All patients experienced relapse after autologous stem cell transplantation, and brentuximab vedotin exposure was variable. Classification of best responses gave complete response, partial response or progressive disease. This clone occurred a few times. Its target is unknown. The chain combines TRBV2 with TRBJ2-7, with D unclear. This clonotype was obtained from a human donor with classical Hodgkin lymphoma. The specimen was peripheral blood mononuclear cells (PBMCs), collected at baseline. The CDR3 DNA is TGTGCCAGCAGTGAAGGACTGTATGACTACGAGCAGTACTTC. Translation: CASSEGLYDYEQYF.